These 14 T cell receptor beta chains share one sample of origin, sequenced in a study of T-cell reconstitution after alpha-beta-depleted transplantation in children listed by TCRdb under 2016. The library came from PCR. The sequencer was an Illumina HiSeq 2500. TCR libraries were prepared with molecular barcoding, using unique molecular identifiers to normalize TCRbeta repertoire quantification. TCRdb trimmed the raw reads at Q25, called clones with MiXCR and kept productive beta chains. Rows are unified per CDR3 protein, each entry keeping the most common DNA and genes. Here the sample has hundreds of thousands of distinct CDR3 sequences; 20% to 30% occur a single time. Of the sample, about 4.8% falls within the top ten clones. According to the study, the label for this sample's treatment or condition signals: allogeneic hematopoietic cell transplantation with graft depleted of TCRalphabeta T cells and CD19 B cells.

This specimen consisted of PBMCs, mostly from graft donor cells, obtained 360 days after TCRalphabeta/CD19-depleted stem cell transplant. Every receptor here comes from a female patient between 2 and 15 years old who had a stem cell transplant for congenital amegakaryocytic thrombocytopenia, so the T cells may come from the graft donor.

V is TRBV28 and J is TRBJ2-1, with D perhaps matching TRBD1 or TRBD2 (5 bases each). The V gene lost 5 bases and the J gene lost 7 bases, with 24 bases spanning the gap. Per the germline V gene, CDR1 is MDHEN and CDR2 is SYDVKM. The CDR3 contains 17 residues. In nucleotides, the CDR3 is TGTGCCAGCAGTAGCCCTTTATTAGAGGGGTCAGGGAATGAGCAGTTCTTC. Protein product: CASSSPLLEGSGNEQFF.

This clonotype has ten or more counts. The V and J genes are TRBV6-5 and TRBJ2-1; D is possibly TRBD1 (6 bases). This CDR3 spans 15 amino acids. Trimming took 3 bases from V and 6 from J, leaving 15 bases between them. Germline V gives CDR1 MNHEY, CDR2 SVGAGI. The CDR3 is CASSYVGGQVNEQFF. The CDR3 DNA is TGTGCCAGCAGTTATGTAGGGGGTCAGGTCAATGAGCAGTTCTTC.

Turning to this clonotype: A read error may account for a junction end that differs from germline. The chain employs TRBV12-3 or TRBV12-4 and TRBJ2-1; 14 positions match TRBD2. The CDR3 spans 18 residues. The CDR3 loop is CTSSLGTGTSGSWNEQFF. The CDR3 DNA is TGTACCAGCAGTTTAGGAACCGGGACTAGCGGGAGTTGGAATGAGCAGTTCTTC.

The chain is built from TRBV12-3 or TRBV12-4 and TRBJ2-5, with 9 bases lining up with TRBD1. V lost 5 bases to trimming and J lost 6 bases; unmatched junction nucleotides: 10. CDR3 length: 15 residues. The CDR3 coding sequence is TGTGCCAGCAGTGCTTTGGACAGGGGTGGACAGACCCAGTACTTC. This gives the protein CASSALDRGGQTQYF.

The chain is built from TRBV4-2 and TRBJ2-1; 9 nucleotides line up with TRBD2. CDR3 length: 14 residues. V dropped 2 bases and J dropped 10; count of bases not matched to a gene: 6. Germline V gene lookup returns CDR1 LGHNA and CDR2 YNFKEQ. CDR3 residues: CASSQRAGGSEQFF. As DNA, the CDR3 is TGTGCCAGCAGCCAACGAGCGGGGGGCTCCGAGCAGTTCTTC.

Here the CDR3 reads CASSLSAGYPTDTQYF. As DNA, the CDR3 is TGTGCCAGCAGCTTAAGCGCAGGATACCCCACAGATACGCAGTATTTT. The V gene is TRBV7-8, the J gene TRBJ2-3; unclear D gene. Trimming pared 2 bases from V and 2 bases from J, leaving 14 bases between. This CDR3 has 16 residues. The V gene's germline CDR1 is SGHVS and CDR2 FQNEAQ.

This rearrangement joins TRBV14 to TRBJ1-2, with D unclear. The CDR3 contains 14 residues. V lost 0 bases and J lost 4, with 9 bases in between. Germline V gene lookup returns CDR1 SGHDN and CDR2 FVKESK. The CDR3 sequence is CASSQDSYVYGYTF. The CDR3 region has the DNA TGTGCCAGCAGCCAAGATAGCTACGTCTATGGCTACACCTTC.

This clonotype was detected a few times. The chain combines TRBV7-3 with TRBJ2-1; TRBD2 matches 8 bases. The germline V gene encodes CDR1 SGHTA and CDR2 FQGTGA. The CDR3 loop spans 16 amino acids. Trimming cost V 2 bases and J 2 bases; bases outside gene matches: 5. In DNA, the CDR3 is TGTGCCAGCAGCTTAGCGGGAGGAGTCCCCTACAATGAGCAGTTCTTC. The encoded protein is CASSLAGGVPYNEQFF.

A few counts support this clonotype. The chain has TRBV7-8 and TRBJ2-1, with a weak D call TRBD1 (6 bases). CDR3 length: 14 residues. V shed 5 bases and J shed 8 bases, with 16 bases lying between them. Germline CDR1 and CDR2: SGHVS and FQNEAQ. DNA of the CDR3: TGTGCCAGCAGCCACGGGACACGCCAGGATGAGCAGTTCTTC. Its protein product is CASSHGTRQDEQFF.

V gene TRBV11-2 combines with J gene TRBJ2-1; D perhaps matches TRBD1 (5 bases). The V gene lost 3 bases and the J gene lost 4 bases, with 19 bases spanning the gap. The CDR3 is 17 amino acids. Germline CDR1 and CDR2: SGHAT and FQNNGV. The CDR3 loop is CASSFDSRHGQYNEQFF. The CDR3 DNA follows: TGTGCCAGCAGCTTTGACTCACGGCACGGACAATACAATGAGCAGTTCTTC. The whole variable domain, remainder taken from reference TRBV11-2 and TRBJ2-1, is EAGVAQSPRYKIIEKRQSVAFWCNPISGHATLYWYQQILGQGPKLLIQFQNNGVVDDSQLPKDRFSAERLKGVDSTLKIQPAKLEDSAVYLCASSFDSRHGQYNEQFFGPGTRLTVL.

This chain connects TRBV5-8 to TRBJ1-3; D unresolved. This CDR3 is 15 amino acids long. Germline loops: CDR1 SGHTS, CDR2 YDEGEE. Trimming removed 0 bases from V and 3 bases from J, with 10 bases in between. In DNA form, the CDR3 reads TGTGCCAGCAGCTTGGGGCTTCTCCGTGGAAACACCATATATTTT. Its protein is CASSLGLLRGNTIYF.

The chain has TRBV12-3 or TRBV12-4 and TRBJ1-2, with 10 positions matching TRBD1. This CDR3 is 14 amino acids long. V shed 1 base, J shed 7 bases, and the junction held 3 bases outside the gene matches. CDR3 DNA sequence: TGTGCCAGCAGTTTAGTCCGGGACAGGGGTGGCTACACCTTC. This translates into CASSLVRDRGGYTF.

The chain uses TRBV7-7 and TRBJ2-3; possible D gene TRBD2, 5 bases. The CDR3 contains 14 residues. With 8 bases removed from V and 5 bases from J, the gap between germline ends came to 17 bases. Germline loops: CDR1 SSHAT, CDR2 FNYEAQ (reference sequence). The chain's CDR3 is CASRLPGIGDTQYF. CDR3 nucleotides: TGTGCCAGCCGCCTCCCCGGGATTGGAGATACGCAGTATTTT.

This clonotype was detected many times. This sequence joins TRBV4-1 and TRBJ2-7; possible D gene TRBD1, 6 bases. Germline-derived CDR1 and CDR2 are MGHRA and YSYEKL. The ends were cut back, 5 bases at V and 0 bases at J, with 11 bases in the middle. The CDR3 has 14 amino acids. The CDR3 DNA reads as TGCGCCAGCAGCTACAGGGTTAGCTCCTACGAGCAGTACTTC. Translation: CASSYRVSSYEQYF.